The clone carrying this TCR beta chain has a count of ten or more. A sample-barcoded 5' primer and a J-beta primer mix were used in a second PCR of roughly 6 to 11 cycles. MiXCR, run by TCRdb on the 5' RACE reads, gives a single entry per CDR3 protein. The sample gives approximately 800,000 distinct CDR3 sequences, 58% of which show up once; 20% to 25% is in the top ten. This sample was taken from a study of blood T cells in healthy people across ages. The junction had 1 base not matched to a gene; V was cut back by 4 bases and J by 2 bases. Germline CDR1 is LGHDT and CDR2 is YNNKEL (reference sequence). The CDR3 is made up of 13 amino acids.

Sequenced material: blood. The J gene is TRBJ1-1, the V gene TRBV3-1, with 7 bases matching TRBD1. The receptor was derived from a man aged 25 to 45 in good health. CDR3 coding DNA: TGTGCCAGCAGCCGACAGGGCAACACTGAAGCTTTCTTT. It translates to CASSRQGNTEAFF.